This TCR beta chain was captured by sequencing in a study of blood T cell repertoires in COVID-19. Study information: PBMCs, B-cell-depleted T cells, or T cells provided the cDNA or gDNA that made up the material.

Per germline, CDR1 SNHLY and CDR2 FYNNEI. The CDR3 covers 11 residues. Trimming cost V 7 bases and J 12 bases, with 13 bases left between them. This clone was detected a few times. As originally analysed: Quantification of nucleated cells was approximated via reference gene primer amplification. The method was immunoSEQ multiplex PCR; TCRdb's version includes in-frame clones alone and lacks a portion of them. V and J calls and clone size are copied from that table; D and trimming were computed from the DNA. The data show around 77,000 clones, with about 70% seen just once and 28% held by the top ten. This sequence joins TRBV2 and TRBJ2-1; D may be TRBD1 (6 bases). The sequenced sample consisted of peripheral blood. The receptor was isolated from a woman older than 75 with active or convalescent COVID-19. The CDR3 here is CASNDRYRQFF. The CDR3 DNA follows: TGTGCCAGCAATGACAGGTATAGGCAGTTCTTC.